This TCR beta chain was documented in a study of immune evolution from preneoplasia to lung adenocarcinoma. General study results and limits: Compared with EGFR-mutant or double wild-type lesions, KRAS-mutant nodules were more clonal.

This clone was seen more than once but under ten times. What it binds is unknown. The sample has other DNA sequences that encode this CDR3 too. Germline V gene lookup returns CDR1 KGHSH and CDR2 LQKENI. The V gene lost 6 bases and the J gene lost 2 bases, with 20 bases spanning the gap. The CDR3 is 16 residues long. Assay: immunoSEQ multiplex PCR; the TCRdb copy retains only in-frame clones and omits some. This repertoire shows under 7,000 clones, about 81% found once; its top ten account for 5.5% to 6.5%. The specimen sequenced was FFPE invasive lung adenocarcinoma tissue. This sequence was found in a person aged 45 to 60 with lung adenocarcinoma. The gene calls are TRBV18 and TRBJ2-7; D perhaps matches TRBD1 (6 bases). The CDR3 is CASSKLSGTPAYEQYF. In DNA, the CDR3 is TGTGCCAGCTCGAAACTCTCCGGGACACCCGCCTACGAGCAGTACTTC.